This TCR beta chain was captured in a study of T cell responses to AZD1222 COVID-19 vaccine. About the study: Second-dose recipients at about 4 or about 12 weeks were treated as one pooled group.

A note on this clone: The antigen is unknown.

Assay used: immunoSEQ multiplex PCR; TCRdb lists only in-frame clones, some missing. The sample carries 68,000 or so clones, 88% recorded once. Study-level findings and limits: It was only a handful of AZD1222 recipients who were seropositive at baseline. Regions 160-218 and 743-854 dominated among vaccine-associated CD4 TCRs spanning spike. It was only after the peak T cell response that any repertoires were sampled.

V gave up 6 bases and J gave up 7 bases, with 13 bases separating them. CDR1 LNHDA and CDR2 SQIVND come from the germline V gene (reference sequence). The CDR3 has 13 amino acids. The material was peripheral blood, obtained on day 0 of AZD1222 vaccination. This chain links TRBV19 with TRBJ2-1; D uncertain. The receptor was derived from an adult in good health. CDR3 DNA sequence: TGTGCCAGTAGCGAGCAGCTAGTGAATGAGCAGTTCTTC. This sequence encodes CASSEQLVNEQFF.